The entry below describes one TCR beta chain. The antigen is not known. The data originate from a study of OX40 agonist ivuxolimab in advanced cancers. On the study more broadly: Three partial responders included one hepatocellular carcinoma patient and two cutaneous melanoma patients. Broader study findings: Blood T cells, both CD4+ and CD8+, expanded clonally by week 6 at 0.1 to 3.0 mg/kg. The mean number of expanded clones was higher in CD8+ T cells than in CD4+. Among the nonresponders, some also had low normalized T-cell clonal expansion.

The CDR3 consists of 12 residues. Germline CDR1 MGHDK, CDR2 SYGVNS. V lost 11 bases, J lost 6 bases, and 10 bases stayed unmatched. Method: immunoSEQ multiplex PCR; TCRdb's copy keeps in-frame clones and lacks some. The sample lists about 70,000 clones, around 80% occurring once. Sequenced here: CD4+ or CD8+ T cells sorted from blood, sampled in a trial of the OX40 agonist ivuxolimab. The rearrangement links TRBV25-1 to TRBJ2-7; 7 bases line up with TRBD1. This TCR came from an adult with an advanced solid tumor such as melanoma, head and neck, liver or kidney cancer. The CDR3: CASRGQVGEQYF. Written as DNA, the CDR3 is TGTGCCTCCCGAGGACAGGTGGGCGAGCAGTACTTC.